Included here is one T cell receptor (beta chain) sequence, with context. The data were obtained in a study of OX40 agonist ivuxolimab in advanced cancers. Profiling relied on immunoSEQ multiplex PCR, and the TCRdb table lists in-frame clones only, not all of them. The sample lists some 67,000 clones, approximately 89% seen once, with 0.45% to 0.65% in the top ten. CDR1 is MGHDK and CDR2 is SYGVNS in the germline V gene. The V end lost 6 bases, the J end lost 5 bases, and 7 bases lay between the germline ends. This CDR3 is built from 11 residues. The sequencing used CD4+ or CD8+ T cells sorted from blood, collected in a trial of the OX40 agonist ivuxolimab. This TCR was recovered from an adult with an advanced solid tumor such as melanoma, head and neck, liver or kidney cancer. This chain connects TRBV25-1 to TRBJ1-2; D uncertain. CDR3 nucleotide sequence: TGTGCCAGCAGCCTAAATTATGGCTACACCTTC. It yields the protein CASSLNYGYTF.